This T cell receptor (beta chain) is from a study of blood T cells in healthy people across ages. Study-wide results and caveats: A greater number of naive CD4+ cells and higher diversity distinguished long-lived donors from aged donors.

Turning to this clonotype: The antigen is unknown.

Then a second PCR, running roughly 7 to 12 cycles, was carried out with a sample-barcoded 5' primer and a J-beta primer mix. Every cDNA molecule carried a tag from a template-switch adaptor bearing 12 random nucleotides. MiXCR, run by TCRdb on the 5' RACE reads, gives a single entry per CDR3 protein. The profile shows some 850,000 distinct CDR3 sequences, 20% to 30% of them singletons. V lost 3 bases and J 3 bases, leaving 11 bases between the germline ends. The CDR3 is made up of 15 amino acids. CDR1 is ENHRY and CDR2 is SYGVKD in the germline V gene. The sample also formed part of further work on T cells of mothers and their children.

The TCR originated in a boy younger than 18 in good health. The V gene is TRBV10-3, the J gene TRBJ1-4; D might be TRBD1 (6 bases). Sample: blood. The CDR3 loop is CAISDAKGANEKLFF. The CDR3 nucleotides are TGTGCCATCAGTGATGCGAAGGGGGCTAATGAAAAACTGTTTTTT.